This T cell receptor (beta chain) was identified during a study of blood T cell repertoires in COVID-19. This clone is medium-sized in the sample. Sequenced by immunoSEQ multiplex PCR; TCRdb stores in-frame clones only, minus some. The table has around 130,000 clones, around 90% seen once. This sequence originates from a man aged 60 to 75 with active or convalescent COVID-19. The sequenced sample consisted of peripheral blood.

The CDR3 nucleotides are TGTGCCAGCAGTGACCCAGCACTAGCCGAAGCTTCCTTCATTCAGTACTTC. Translated: CASSDPALAEASFIQYF. The chain combines TRBV6-1 with TRBJ2-4; maybe TRBD2 (6 bases). Per the germline V gene, CDR1 is MNHNS and CDR2 is SASEGT. The CDR3 has 17 residues. The ends were cut back, 3 bases at V and 9 bases at J, with 24 bases in the middle.